These 32 T cell receptor beta chains originate from one sample sequenced in a study of T cells in Graves' hyperthyroidism and ophthalmopathy. It was RNA transcripts that yielded the amplified TCR beta CDR3 regions. A set of HTBI primers served as the primers for a first-round RT-PCR of the TCR CDR3. Each CDR3 protein gets one entry after TCRdb re-called the multiplex PCR reads with MiXCR. The table lists around 620,000 distinct CDR3 sequences, approximately 15% of them singletons. Sequencing input: blood. All receptors derive from a woman aged 18 to 35 with Graves' ophthalmopathy.

The chain joins TRBV9 to TRBJ2-1; the D is unclear. The CDR3 runs to 14 residues. The germline V and J ends were trimmed by 1 base and 8 bases, with 13 bases remaining between them. CDR1 and CDR2 from the germline V gene are SGDLS and YYNGEE. The DNA for the CDR3 is TGTGCCAGCAGCGTAAAGGTTGTCCGGGATGAGCAGTTCTTC. Translated, it gives CASSVKVVRDEQFF.

This clonotype was counted many times. The chain is built from TRBV20-1 and TRBJ2-2, with D unclear. The CDR3 spans 15 residues. With 0 bases removed from V and 3 bases from J, the gap between germline ends came to 11 bases. Germline V gene data show CDR1 as DFQATT and CDR2 as SNEGSKA (reference sequence). CDR3 in amino acids: CSARDRSGYTGELFF. The CDR3 DNA sequence: TGCAGTGCTAGAGATCGGTCAGGATACACCGGGGAGCTGTTTTTT.

This clonotype was counted between two and nine times. The CDR3 DNA sequence: TGTGCCATCAGTGAGTCTAACAGGGGGAACTATGGCTACACCTTC. Residues: CAISESNRGNYGYTF. The rearrangement uses TRBV10-3 and TRBJ1-2; 8 bases are a match to TRBD1. CDR3 size: 15 residues. Germline values: CDR1 ENHRY, CDR2 SYGVKD. The junction had 2 bases not matched to a gene; V was cut back by 0 bases and J by 2 bases.

This clonotype was picked up many times. An end of the junction differs from the germline gene, which may be a read error. This chain joins TRBV9 and TRBJ2-3, with a tentative D call TRBD2 (6 bases). This CDR3 spans 14 amino acids. Germline values: CDR1 SGDLS, CDR2 YYNGEE. CDR3 DNA sequence: TGCGCCAGCAGTCCGGGACTGAGCACAGATACGCAGTATTTT. Its translation: CASSPGLSTDTQYF.

The sample holds many counts of this clonotype. The chain's CDR3 is CASSGDRGQETQYF. In nucleotides, the CDR3 is TGTGCCAGCAGCGGGGACAGGGGGCAAGAGACCCAGTACTTC. V is TRBV2 and J is TRBJ2-5, with 11 bases matching TRBD1. Germline V gives CDR1 SNHLY, CDR2 FYNNEI. There are 14 residues in the CDR3. The V segment lost 6 bases and the J segment 2 bases; nucleotides outside the gene matches: 2.

This clonotype was seen at least ten times. The chain is built from TRBV3-1 and TRBJ2-3; D gene uncertain. Germline values: CDR1 LGHDT, CDR2 YNNKEL (reference sequence). Trimming took off 1 base at V and 0 bases at J, with 8 bases between the two ends. This CDR3 has 15 amino acids. The CDR3, as DNA: TGTGCCAGCAGCCAAGCAGCCGGGAGCACAGATACGCAGTATTTT. Translated, it gives CASSQAAGSTDTQYF.

This clonotype showed up many times. The chain recombines TRBV12-3 or TRBV12-4 with TRBJ2-3; 10 positions agree with TRBD1. CDR3 length equals 16 residues. Trimming took 6 bases from V and 3 from J; bases not matched to a gene: 9. CDR3 coding DNA: TGTGCCAGCAGCCCCCTCGTGGACAGGGGGACAGATACGCAGTATTTT. Protein sequence: CASSPLVDRGTDTQYF.

This clonotype was detected ten times or more. The genes are TRBV27 and TRBJ1-5; D unresolved. The CDR3 totals 15 residues. Germline values: CDR1 MNHEY, CDR2 SMNVEV (reference sequence). V lost 1 base and J 7 bases, leaving 14 bases between the germline ends. The CDR3: CASSLFRVPGQPQHF. The CDR3 DNA reads TGTGCCAGCAGTTTATTCAGAGTCCCAGGACAGCCCCAGCATTTT.

This clonotype has a handful of counts. This chain joins TRBV6-1 and TRBJ2-7, with unresolved D. Germline-derived CDR1 and CDR2 are MNHNS and SASEGT. The CDR3 length is 12 residues. Between the trimmed V and J ends, which lost 6 bases and 8 bases, there was a span of 14 bases. The CDR3 region is CASSHGPYKQYF. As DNA, the CDR3 is TGTGCCAGCAGCCACGGGCCTTACAAGCAGTACTTC.

In its sample, this clonotype was seen many times. The chain links TRBV18 to TRBJ1-5; unclear D gene. The CDR3 totals 12 residues. Germline V gene lookup returns CDR1 KGHSH and CDR2 LQKENI. V was trimmed by 3 bases and J by 7 bases, leaving 7 bases between them. In DNA, the CDR3 is TGTGCCAGCTCACCTTCGGGGCAGCCCCAGCATTTT. It translates to CASSPSGQPQHF.

This clonotype turned up a few times. The germline gene is not matched at one end of the junction; a read error may be the cause. The chain links TRBV4-1 to TRBJ1-2; possibly TRBD1 for D (5 bases). Germline CDR1 reads MGHRA; CDR2 reads YSYEKL. This CDR3 spans 14 amino acids. The CDR3 DNA reads TGCGCCAGCAACCAACCCAAACGGGGGTATGGCTACACCTTC. It is translated as CASNQPKRGYGYTF.

This clonotype was detected ten times or more. The chain couples TRBV12-3 or TRBV12-4 to TRBJ2-7; 8 bases line up with TRBD2. This CDR3 region has 14 residues. The ends lost 1 base at V and 6 bases at J; junction bases unmatched: 5. CDR3 sequence: CASSLDQLAGEQYF. The CDR3 DNA reads as TGTGCCAGCAGTTTAGATCAGCTAGCGGGCGAGCAGTACTTC.

This clonotype was seen repeatedly, ten times or more. The chain couples TRBV7-6 to TRBJ2-1; the D gene is possibly TRBD1 (6 bases). Germline assignment: CDR1 SGHVS and CDR2 FNYEAQ. V was shortened by 5 bases and J by 5 bases, with 19 bases between the two germline ends. This CDR3 region has 16 residues. The CDR3 loop is CASSAGDHGMNNEQFF. The CDR3 DNA is TGTGCCAGCAGCGCAGGGGACCACGGGATGAACAATGAGCAGTTCTTC.

In its sample, this clonotype was seen a few times. CDR3 sequence reads: CSARGRAGKPLHF. The CDR3 DNA reads TGCAGTGCTAGGGGTAGGGCCGGAAAACCCCTCCACTTT. V gene TRBV20-1 combines with J gene TRBJ1-6; D is uncertain. V lost 3 bases and J 12 bases, leaving 15 bases between the germline ends. Germline V gene sequence: CDR1 DFQATT, CDR2 SNEGSKA (reference sequence). The CDR3 has 13 residues.

This clonotype was picked up many times. This chain connects TRBV12-3 or TRBV12-4 to TRBJ1-2; 8 nucleotides line up with TRBD1. Trimming at V came to 5 bases and at J to 4 bases, leaving 12 bases not matched to a gene. There are 16 residues in the CDR3. The CDR3 loop reads CASSPSAGGAFYGYTF. CDR3 sequence (DNA): TGTGCCAGCAGTCCCTCGGCAGGGGGCGCCTTCTATGGCTACACCTTC.

A few counts support this clonotype. CDR3 DNA sequence: TGTGCCACCCGGACAGGGTGGAATCAGCCCCAGCATTTT. This codes for CATRTGWNQPQHF. The J gene is TRBJ1-5, the V gene TRBV19; 8 nucleotides line up with TRBD1. CDR3 length: 13 amino acids. V lost 10 bases and J lost 4; bases outside the gene matches: 6. CDR1 and CDR2 from the germline V gene are LNHDA and SQIVND (reference sequence).

This clonotype was picked up many times. The V gene is TRBV7-8, the J gene TRBJ1-1, with D unresolved. V was cut by 1 base and J by 5 bases, with 11 bases left in between. The CDR3 consists of 14 residues. Looked up from germline, CDR1 is SGHVS and CDR2 is FQNEAQ. CDR3 in DNA: TGTGCCAGCAGCTTAGGGACGCCGGAAACTGAAGCTTTCTTT. It encodes CASSLGTPETEAFF.

This clonotype was seen repeatedly, ten times or more. The chain uses TRBV30 and TRBJ2-5; TRBD1 aligns across 8 bases. The V gene's germline CDR1 is GTSNPN and CDR2 SVGIG (reference sequence). The CDR3 sequence is 15 residues long. Trimming at V came to 0 bases and at J to 4 bases, leaving 7 bases not matched to a gene. The CDR3 sequence is CAWSVGPGGRETQYF. The CDR3 DNA follows: TGTGCCTGGAGTGTAGGCCCAGGGGGCAGAGAGACCCAGTACTTC.

In its sample, this clonotype was seen many times. The CDR3 DNA sequence: TGTGCCAGCGGTCGGACTGCCGCTAGCACAGATACGCAGTATTTT. Its translation: CASGRTAASTDTQYF. The rearrangement uses TRBV2 and TRBJ2-3; maybe TRBD2 (5 bases). Germline CDR1 and CDR2: SNHLY and FYNNEI. Trimming stripped 8 bases from V and 0 bases from J, with 15 bases between. The CDR3 length is 15 residues.

The table lists this clonotype with a few counts. A much larger clonotype is one base distant, so this may be a read error. The V and J genes are TRBV12-3 or TRBV12-4 and TRBJ1-2; maybe TRBD1 (5 bases). This CDR3 has 12 residues. Trimming stripped 11 bases from V and 6 bases from J, with 16 bases between. CDR3 DNA sequence: TGTGCCGGCATGGGAGGAGGGGATGGCTACACCTTC. This encodes CAGMGGGDGYTF.

This clonotype came up many times. CDR3 DNA sequence: TGTGCCATCAGTGACAGCCTCCAAGAGACCCAGTACTTC. Translation gives CAISDSLQETQYF. The chain employs TRBV10-3 and TRBJ2-5; the D is unclear. Germline V gene data show CDR1 as ENHRY and CDR2 as SYGVKD. The V end lost 3 bases, the J end lost 1 base, and 6 bases lay between the germline ends. The CDR3 has 13 residues.

This chain uses TRBV20-1 with TRBJ2-7, with 12 bases aligning to TRBD2. The CDR3 spans 14 residues. CDR1 is DFQATT, CDR2 SNEGSKA, per germline (reference sequence). V gave up 1 base and J gave up 4 bases; unmatched junction bases: 2. Here the CDR3 reads CSARGTSGNYEQYF. In DNA, the CDR3 is TGCAGTGCTAGAGGGACTAGCGGGAATTACGAGCAGTACTTC.

This chain connects TRBV7-3 to TRBJ2-7, with TRBD2 matching over 9 bases. V was pared by 3 bases and J by 3 bases, with 6 bases of the junction left unmatched. Per germline, CDR1 SGHTA and CDR2 FQGTGA. The CDR3 length is 15 residues. CDR3 bases: TGTGCCAGCAGCTTGGCTAGCGGGACCATCTACGAGCAGTACTTC. Its translation: CASSLASGTIYEQYF.

Ten or more counts support this clonotype. The CDR3: CASSLFKDRGNQYF. Here the CDR3 DNA reads TGTGCCAGCAGTTTATTCAAAGACAGGGGGAACCAGTACTTC. This rearrangement joins TRBV27 to TRBJ2-5; 9 positions agree with TRBD1. Germline V gene data show CDR1 as MNHEY and CDR2 as SMNVEV (reference sequence). The CDR3 contains 14 residues. Trimming removed 1 base from V and 10 bases from J; junction bases left unmatched: 7.

This clonotype has ten or more counts. The chain recombines TRBV30 with TRBJ1-2; D gene unclear. The V and J ends lost 3 bases and 5 bases respectively, with 16 bases between them. Germline CDR1 is GTSNPN and CDR2 is SVGIG (reference sequence). This CDR3 is built from 14 residues. CDR3: CAWSHPSGGYGYTF. DNA for the CDR3: TGTGCCTGGAGCCACCCATCAGGAGGGTATGGCTACACCTTC.

At least ten counts were recorded for this clonotype. The V gene is TRBV7-2, the J gene TRBJ2-7, with unresolved D. The V and J ends lost 5 bases and 2 bases respectively, with 13 bases between them. The CDR3 sequence is 14 residues long. CDR1 and CDR2 (germline): SGHTA, FQGNSA. The CDR3 DNA reads as TGTGCCAGCAGCCAAACATCGACCGCCTACGAGCAGTACTTC. Amino acids: CASSQTSTAYEQYF.

Of note for this clonotype: A much larger clone lies a single base off, so this may be a read error. The chain carries TRBV7-2 and TRBJ1-4; D is perhaps TRBD1 (6 bases). This CDR3 comprises 15 residues. The germline CDR1 and CDR2 sequences are SGHTA and FQGNSA. CDR3 in DNA: TGTGCCAGCAGCTTAGCTGGCCAGGGGCATGAAGAACTGTTTTTT. Amino acid sequence: CASSLAGQGHEELFF.

This clonotype was recorded at least ten times. The chain couples TRBV27 to TRBJ1-2; tentative D call: TRBD1 (6 bases). CDR1 is MNHEY, CDR2 SMNVEV, per germline (reference sequence). This CDR3 is 15 amino acids long. Trimming left V 3 bases short and J 8 bases short, with 19 bases between. The CDR3, as DNA: TGTGCCAGCAGTTTGACAGGTGGAGTGTCGGGGGGCTACACCTTC. Its protein is CASSLTGGVSGGYTF.

The chain carries TRBV19 and TRBJ2-2; 8 bases line up with TRBD1. Germline CDR1 is LNHDA and CDR2 is SQIVND (reference sequence). The CDR3 covers 15 residues. V lost 8 bases and J lost 1; bases outside the gene matches: 6. The CDR3 region has the DNA TGTGCCAGTGGGGGACAGGCCGGGAACACCGGGGAGCTGTTTTTT. This encodes CASGGQAGNTGELFF.

This clonotype came up many times. This chain links TRBV6-1 with TRBJ2-1; 9 bases match TRBD2. With 5 bases clipped from V and 2 bases from J, the junction kept 31 bases outside the gene matches. CDR1 and CDR2 from the germline V gene are MNHNS and SASEGT. This CDR3 contains 24 residues. This CDR3 is CASSTPGPGQTTRPSGTPYNEQFF. The CDR3 bases are TGTGCCAGCAGTACCCCAGGACCGGGACAGACTACCCGGCCTAGCGGGACCCCCTACAATGAGCAGTTCTTC.

Points on this clonotype: The junction departs from the called germline gene at one end, perhaps through a read error. The CDR3 region is CASSFPDRGSSSYNEQFF. The CDR3 region has the DNA TGTGCTAGCAGTTTTCCCGACCGCGGGAGCAGCTCCTACAATGAGCAGTTCTTC. This sequence joins TRBV7-7 and TRBJ2-1; 7 bases match TRBD2. This CDR3 has 18 residues. The germline CDR1 and CDR2 sequences are SSHAT and FNYEAQ (reference sequence).

In this sample, this clonotype turned up many times. The chain combines TRBV12-5 with TRBJ1-5; TRBD1 aligns across 8 bases. Losses at the gene ends were 1 base for V and 4 bases for J; bases not matched to a gene: 6. The CDR3 covers 16 residues. Germline assignment: CDR1 LGHNT and CDR2 FRNRAP. CDR3 nucleotides: TGTGCTAGTGGTTTGGCCGGACAGGGCCTTAATCAGCCCCAGCATTTT. Translated: CASGLAGQGLNQPQHF.